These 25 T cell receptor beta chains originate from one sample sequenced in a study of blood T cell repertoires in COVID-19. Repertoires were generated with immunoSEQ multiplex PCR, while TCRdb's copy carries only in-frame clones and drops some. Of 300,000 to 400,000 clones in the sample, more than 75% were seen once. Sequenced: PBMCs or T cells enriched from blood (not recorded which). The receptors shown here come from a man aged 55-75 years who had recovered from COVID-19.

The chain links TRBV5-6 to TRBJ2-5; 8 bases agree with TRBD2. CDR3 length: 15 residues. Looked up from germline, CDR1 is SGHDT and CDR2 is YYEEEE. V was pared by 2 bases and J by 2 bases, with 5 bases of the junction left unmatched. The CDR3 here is CASSLLAALQETQYF. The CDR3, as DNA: TGTGCCAGCAGCTTACTAGCGGCCTTACAAGAGACCCAGTACTTC.

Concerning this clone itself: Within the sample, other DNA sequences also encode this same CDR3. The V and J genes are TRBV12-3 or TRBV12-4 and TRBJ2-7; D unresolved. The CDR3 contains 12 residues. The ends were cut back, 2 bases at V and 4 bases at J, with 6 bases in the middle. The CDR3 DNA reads TGTGCCAGCAGTTTAAGCGCTTACGAGCAGTACTTC. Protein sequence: CASSLSAYEQYF.

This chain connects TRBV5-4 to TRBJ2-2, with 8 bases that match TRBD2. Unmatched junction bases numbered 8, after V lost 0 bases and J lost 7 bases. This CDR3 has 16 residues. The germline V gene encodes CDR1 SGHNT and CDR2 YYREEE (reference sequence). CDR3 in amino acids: CASSLAGSGVIGELFF. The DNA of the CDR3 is TGTGCCAGCAGCTTGGCGGGTAGCGGGGTGATCGGGGAGCTGTTTTTT.

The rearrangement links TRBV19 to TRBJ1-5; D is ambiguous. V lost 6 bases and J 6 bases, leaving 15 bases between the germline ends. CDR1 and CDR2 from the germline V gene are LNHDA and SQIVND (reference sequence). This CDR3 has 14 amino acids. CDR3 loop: CASSSSPTRQPQHF. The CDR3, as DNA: TGTGCCAGTAGCTCTTCCCCAACGCGTCAGCCCCAGCATTTT.

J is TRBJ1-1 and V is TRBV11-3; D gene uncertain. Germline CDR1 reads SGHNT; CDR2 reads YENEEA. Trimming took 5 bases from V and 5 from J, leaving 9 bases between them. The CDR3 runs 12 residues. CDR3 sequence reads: CASSAYSTEAFF. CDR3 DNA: TGTGCCAGCAGCGCTTACAGTACTGAAGCTTTCTTT.

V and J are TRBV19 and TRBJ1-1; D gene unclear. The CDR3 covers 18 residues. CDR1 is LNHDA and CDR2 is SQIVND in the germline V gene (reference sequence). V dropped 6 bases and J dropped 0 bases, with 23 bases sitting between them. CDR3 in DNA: TGTGCCAGTAGCCATCCAGGTAAAGAACCTATTTTGAACACTGAAGCTTTCTTT. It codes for CASSHPGKEPILNTEAFF.

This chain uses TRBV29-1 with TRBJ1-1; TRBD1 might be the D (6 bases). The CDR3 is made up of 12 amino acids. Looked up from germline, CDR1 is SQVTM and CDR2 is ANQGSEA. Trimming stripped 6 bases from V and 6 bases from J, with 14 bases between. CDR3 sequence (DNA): TGCAGCGTACGGAGGGGGGGCGCTGAAGCTTTCTTT. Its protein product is CSVRRGGAEAFF. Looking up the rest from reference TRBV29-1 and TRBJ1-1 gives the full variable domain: SAVISQKPSRDICQRGTSLTIQCQVDSQVTMMFWYRQQPGQSLTLIATANQGSEATYESGFVIDKFPISRPNLTFSTLTVSNMSPEDSSIYLCSVRRGGAEAFFGQGTRLTVV.

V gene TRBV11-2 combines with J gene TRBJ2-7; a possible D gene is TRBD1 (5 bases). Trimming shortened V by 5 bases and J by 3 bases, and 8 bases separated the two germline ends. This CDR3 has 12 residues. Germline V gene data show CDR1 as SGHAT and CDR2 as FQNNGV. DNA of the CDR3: TGTGCCAGCAGCCTACAGGTCTACGAGCAGTACTTC. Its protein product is CASSLQVYEQYF.

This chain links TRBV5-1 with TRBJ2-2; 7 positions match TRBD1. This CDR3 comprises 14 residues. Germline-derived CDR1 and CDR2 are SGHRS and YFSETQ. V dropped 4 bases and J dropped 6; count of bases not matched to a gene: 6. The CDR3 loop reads CASSVGQVAGELFF. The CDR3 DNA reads TGCGCCAGCAGCGTAGGACAGGTCGCCGGGGAGCTGTTTTTT. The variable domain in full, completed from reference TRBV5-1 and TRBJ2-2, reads KAGVTQTPRYLIKTRGQQVTLSCSPISGHRSVSWYQQTPGQGLQFLFEYFSETQRNKGNFPGRFSGRQFSNSRSEMNVSTLELGDSALYLCASSVGQVAGELFFGEGSRLTVL.

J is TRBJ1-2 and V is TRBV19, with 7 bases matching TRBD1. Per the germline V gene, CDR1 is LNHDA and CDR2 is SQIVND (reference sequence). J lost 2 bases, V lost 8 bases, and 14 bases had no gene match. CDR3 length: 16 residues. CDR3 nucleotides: TGTGCCAGTGATCCAGGGGGTTATGCGATAAACTATGGCTACACCTTC. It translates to CASDPGGYAINYGYTF.

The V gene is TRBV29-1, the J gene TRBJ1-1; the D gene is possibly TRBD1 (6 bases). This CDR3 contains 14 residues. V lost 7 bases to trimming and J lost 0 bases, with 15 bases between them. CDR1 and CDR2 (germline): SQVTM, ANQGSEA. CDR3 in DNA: TGCAGCGCCGAAGGGACATCAATGAACACTGAAGCTTTCTTT. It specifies CSAEGTSMNTEAFF. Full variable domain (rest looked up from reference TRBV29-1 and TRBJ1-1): SAVISQKPSRDICQRGTSLTIQCQVDSQVTMMFWYRQQPGQSLTLIATANQGSEATYESGFVIDKFPISRPNLTFSTLTVSNMSPEDSSIYLCSAEGTSMNTEAFFGQGTRLTVV.

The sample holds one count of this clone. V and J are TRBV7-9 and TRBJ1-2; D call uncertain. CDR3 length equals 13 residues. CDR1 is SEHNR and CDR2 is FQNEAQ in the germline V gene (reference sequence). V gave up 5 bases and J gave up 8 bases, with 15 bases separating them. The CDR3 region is CASSKPGFGGYTF. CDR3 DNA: TGTGCCAGCAGCAAACCCGGGTTCGGGGGCTACACCTTC.

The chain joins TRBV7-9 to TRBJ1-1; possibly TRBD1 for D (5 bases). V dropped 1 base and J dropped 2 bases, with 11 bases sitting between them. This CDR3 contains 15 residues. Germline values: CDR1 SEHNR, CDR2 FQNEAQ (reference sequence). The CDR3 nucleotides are TGTGCCAGCAGCTTAGTGGGGGGTGGTAACACTGAAGCTTTCTTT. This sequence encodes CASSLVGGGNTEAFF.

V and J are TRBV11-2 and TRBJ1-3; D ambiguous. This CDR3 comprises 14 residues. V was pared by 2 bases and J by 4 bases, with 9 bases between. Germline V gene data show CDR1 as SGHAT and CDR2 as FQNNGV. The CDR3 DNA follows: TGTGCCAGCAGCTTAAGCGGCTCAGGAAACACCATATATTTT. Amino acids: CASSLSGSGNTIYF.

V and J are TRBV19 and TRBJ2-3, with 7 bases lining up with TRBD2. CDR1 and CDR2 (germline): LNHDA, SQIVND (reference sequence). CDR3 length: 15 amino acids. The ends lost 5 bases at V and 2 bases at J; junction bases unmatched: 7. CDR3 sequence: CASSLLAALTDTQYF. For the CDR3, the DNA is TGTGCCAGTAGTCTGCTAGCGGCCCTCACAGATACGCAGTATTTT.

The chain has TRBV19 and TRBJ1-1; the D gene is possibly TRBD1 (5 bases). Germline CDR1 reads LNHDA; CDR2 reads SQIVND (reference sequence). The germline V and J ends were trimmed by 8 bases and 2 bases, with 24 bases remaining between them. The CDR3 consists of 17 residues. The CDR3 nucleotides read TGTGCCAGTGTCACAGGCGGGTTGGGGGGAAAAAACACTGAAGCTTTCTTT. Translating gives CASVTGGLGGKNTEAFF.

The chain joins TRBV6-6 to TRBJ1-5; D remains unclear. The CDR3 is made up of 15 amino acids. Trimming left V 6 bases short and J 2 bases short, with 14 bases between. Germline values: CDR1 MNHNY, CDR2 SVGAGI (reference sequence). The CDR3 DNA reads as TGTGCCAGCAGCCCCGGGAACAGCCGCAATCAGCCCCAGCATTTT. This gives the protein CASSPGNSRNQPQHF.

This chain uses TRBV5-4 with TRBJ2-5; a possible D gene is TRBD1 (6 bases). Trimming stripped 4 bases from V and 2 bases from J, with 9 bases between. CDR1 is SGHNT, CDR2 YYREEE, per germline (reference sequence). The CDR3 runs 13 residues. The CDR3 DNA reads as TGTGCCAGCAGCAAACAGGGACAAGAGACCCAGTACTTC. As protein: CASSKQGQETQYF.

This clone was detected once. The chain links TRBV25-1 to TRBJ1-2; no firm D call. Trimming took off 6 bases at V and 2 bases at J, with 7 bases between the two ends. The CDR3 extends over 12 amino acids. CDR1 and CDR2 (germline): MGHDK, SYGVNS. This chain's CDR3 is CASRSPNYGYTF. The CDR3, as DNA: TGTGCCAGCAGGTCTCCCAACTATGGCTACACCTTC.

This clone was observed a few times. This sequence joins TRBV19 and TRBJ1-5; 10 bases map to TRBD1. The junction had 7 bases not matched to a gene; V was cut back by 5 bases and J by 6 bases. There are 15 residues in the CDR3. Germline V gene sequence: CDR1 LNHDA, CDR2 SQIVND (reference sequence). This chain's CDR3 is CASSPRDRGFQPQHF. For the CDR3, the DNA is TGTGCCAGTAGTCCGCGGGACAGGGGCTTTCAGCCCCAGCATTTT.

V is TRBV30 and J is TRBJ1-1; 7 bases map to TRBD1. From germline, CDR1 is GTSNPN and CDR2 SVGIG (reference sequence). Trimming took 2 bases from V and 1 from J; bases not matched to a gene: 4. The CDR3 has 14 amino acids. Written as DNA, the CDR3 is TGTGCCTGGAGTACCTGGACAGGGAACACTGAAGCTTTCTTT. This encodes CAWSTWTGNTEAFF.

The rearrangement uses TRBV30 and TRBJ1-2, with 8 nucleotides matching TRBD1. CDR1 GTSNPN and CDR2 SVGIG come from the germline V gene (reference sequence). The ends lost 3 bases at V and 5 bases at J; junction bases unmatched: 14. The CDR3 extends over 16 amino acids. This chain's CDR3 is CAWSPRTGLIKYGYTF. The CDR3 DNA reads TGTGCCTGGAGCCCCCGGACAGGGTTGATCAAGTATGGCTACACCTTC.

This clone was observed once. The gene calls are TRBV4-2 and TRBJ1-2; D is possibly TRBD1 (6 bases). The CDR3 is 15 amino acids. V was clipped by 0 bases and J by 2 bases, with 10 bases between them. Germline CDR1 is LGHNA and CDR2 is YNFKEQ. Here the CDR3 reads CASSQESGVNYGYTF. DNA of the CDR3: TGTGCCAGCAGCCAAGAGTCAGGGGTGAACTATGGCTACACCTTC.

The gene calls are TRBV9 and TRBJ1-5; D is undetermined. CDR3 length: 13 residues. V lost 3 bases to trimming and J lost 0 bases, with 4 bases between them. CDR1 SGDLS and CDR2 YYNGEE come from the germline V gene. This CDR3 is CASSGDSNQPQHF. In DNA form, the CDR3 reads TGTGCCAGCAGCGGAGATAGCAATCAGCCCCAGCATTTT. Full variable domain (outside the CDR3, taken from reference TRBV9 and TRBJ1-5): DSGVTQTPKHLITATGQRVTLRCSPRSGDLSVYWYQQSLDQGLQFLIQYYNGEERAKGNILERFSAQQFPDLHSELNLSSLELGDSALYFCASSGDSNQPQHFGDGTRLSIL.

The CDR3 DNA reads TGTGCCAGCAAACAGGGGTTAGAGGGCAATCAGCCCCAGCATTTT. Its protein is CASKQGLEGNQPQHF. The J gene is TRBJ1-5, the V gene TRBV10-3; TRBD1 agrees at 7 bases. This CDR3 contains 15 residues. CDR1 is ENHRY and CDR2 is SYGVKD in the germline V gene. Trimming at V came to 10 bases and at J to 2 bases, leaving 11 bases not matched to a gene.